The text below deals with one T cell receptor (beta chain). This specimen comes from a study of blood T cell repertoires in COVID-19. Turning to the study itself: T cells, B-cell-depleted T cells, or PBMCs provided the cDNA or gDNA that served as material.

Germline loops: CDR1 LNHDA, CDR2 SQIVND (reference sequence). This CDR3 has 16 residues. Losses at the gene ends were 11 bases for V and 0 bases for J; bases not matched to a gene: 8. TCRdb's copy holds only in-frame clones and misses some; the assay was immunoSEQ multiplex PCR. The sample yields about 210,000 clones, 70% to 90% seen once. The chain couples TRBV19 to TRBJ1-4, with 11 bases matching TRBD1. The sequenced sample was PBMCs or T cells enriched from blood (not recorded which). This receptor was obtained from a middle-aged man who had recovered from COVID-19. The CDR3 nucleotides read TGTGCCTCCGGGACAGGGGGGAGAGCAACTAATGAAAAACTGTTTTTT. Translating it yields CASGTGGRATNEKLFF.